This TCR beta chain was identified in a study of blood T cells in healthy people across ages. Study results and caveats: Researchers deemed the diversity estimates from one million T cells underestimates. When set beside aged donors, long-lived donors presented more naive CD4+ cells and higher diversity.

Comments on this clonotype: As yet, its antigen is unknown.

A second PCR of roughly 7 to 11 cycles used a sample-barcoded 5' primer and a J-beta primer mix. TCRdb re-analysed the 5' RACE reads in MiXCR, keeping a single row per CDR3 protein. The top ten hold roughly 3.7% of the sample, which has about 1.5 million distinct CDR3 sequences, approximately 43% seen once. This sequence originates from a woman aged 18-29 years in good health. Sequencing was performed on blood.

The CDR3 coding sequence is TGTGCCAGTAGAACCTTAGATAATCAGCCCCAGCATTTT. This codes for CASRTLDNQPQHF. V gene TRBV19 combines with J gene TRBJ1-5; no definite D call. The V gene lost 6 bases and the J gene lost 4 bases, with 10 bases spanning the gap. The CDR3 runs 13 residues. Germline CDR1 reads LNHDA; CDR2 reads SQIVND (reference sequence).